This TCR beta chain is drawn from a study of siplizumab effects on memory and regulatory T cells. Note on this clone: Its antigen is still unknown.

The germline CDR1 and CDR2 sequences are MGHDK and SYGVNS. V was trimmed by 5 bases and J by 3 bases, leaving 17 bases between them. The CDR3 contains 16 residues. Study conclusions and caveats: A mean of about 69% of mappable alloreactive CD4+ clones were Treg-derived with siplizumab, compared with 26.9% in controls. It seemed that naive T cells were more diverse than memory cells and were major contributors to the alloresponse.

Clones were sequenced by immunoSEQ multiplex PCR, and TCRdb holds only the in-frame ones, with some missing. Here the sample spans tens of thousands of clones, 95% to 98% being singletons. This rearrangement joins TRBV25-1 to TRBJ2-1, with D possibly TRBD2 on 7 matching bases. This clonotype originated in a human donor in good health. Sequenced input: naive CD8+ T cells sorted from blood. Here the CDR3 reads CASSTFVGGGYNEQFF. The CDR3 DNA follows: TGTGCCAGCAGTACGTTCGTAGGGGGGGGCTACAATGAGCAGTTCTTC.